The 3 T cell receptor beta chains reported below all come from one sample, sequenced in a study of T cells after yellow fever vaccination. TCRdb independently ran MiXCR on the 5' RACE reads; one entry per CDR3 protein. This sample has around 310,000 distinct CDR3 sequences, with roughly 8.7% found just once. The source was PBMCs, collected on the day of the first yellow fever vaccination. Receptors were obtained from a man aged 18 to 35 who received the YFV17D yellow fever vaccine.

The sample holds many counts of this clonotype. This rearrangement joins TRBV18 to TRBJ1-5; D is uncertain. Trimming shortened V by 6 bases and J by 3 bases, and 15 bases separated the two germline ends. The CDR3 totals 15 residues. In germline, CDR1 is KGHSH, CDR2 LQKENI. CDR3 bases: TGTGCCAGCTCCCCTCGGACGGCTGACAATCAGCCCCAGCATTTT. As protein: CASSPRTADNQPQHF.

A few counts support this clonotype. The chain employs TRBV29-1 and TRBJ1-2, with TRBD1 matching 7 bases. Germline CDR1 and CDR2: SQVTM and ANQGSEA. V lost 0 bases and J lost 8; bases outside the gene matches: 12. The CDR3 has 15 amino acids. In DNA form, the CDR3 reads TGCAGCGTTGAAGATAGGACAGGCTCGGTGAGGGGCTACACCTTC. Protein sequence: CSVEDRTGSVRGYTF.

This clonotype was seen ten or more times. The chain recombines TRBV7-9 with TRBJ2-7; maybe TRBD2 (6 bases). CDR1 is SEHNR, CDR2 FQNEAQ, per germline (reference sequence). This CDR3 is built from 15 residues. V lost 4 bases and J lost 1, with 14 bases in between. DNA of the CDR3: TGTGCCAGCAGCTCGACCGGGACTGTGTCCTACGAGCAGTACTTC. This translates into CASSSTGTVSYEQYF.